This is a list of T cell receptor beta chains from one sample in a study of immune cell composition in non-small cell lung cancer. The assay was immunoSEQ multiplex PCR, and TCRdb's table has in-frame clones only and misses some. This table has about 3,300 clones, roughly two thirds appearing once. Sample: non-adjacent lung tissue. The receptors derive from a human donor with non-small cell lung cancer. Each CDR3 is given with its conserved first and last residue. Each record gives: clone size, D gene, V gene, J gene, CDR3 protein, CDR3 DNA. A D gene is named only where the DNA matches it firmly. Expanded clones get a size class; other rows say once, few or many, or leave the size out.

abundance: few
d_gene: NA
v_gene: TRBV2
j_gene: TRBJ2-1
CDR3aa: CASSEALRGYNEQFF
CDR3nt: TGTGCCAGCAGTGAAGCGCTTCGGGGATACAATGAGCAGTTCTTC

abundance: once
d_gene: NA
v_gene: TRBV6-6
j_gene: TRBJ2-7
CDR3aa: CASSRTHEQYF
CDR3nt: TGTGCCAGCAGTCGAACTCACGAGCAGTACTTC

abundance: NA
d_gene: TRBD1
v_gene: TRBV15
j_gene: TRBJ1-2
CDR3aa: CATSRDRQGHGYTF
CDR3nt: TGTGCCACCAGCAGAGATCGACAGGGTCACGGCTACACCTTC

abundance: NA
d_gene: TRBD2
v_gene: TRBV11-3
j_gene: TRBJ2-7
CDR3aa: CASSLNPGLAYEQYF
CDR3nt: TGTGCCAGCAGCCTTAACCCGGGACTAGCTTACGAGCAGTACTTC

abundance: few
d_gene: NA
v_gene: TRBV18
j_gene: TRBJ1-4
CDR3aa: CASSPYGGEKLFF
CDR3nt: TGTGCCAGCTCACCGTACGGGGGGGAAAAACTGTTTTTT

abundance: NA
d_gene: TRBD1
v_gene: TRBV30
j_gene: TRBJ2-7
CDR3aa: CAWSGLFGTGYEQYF
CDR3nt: TGTGCCTGGAGTGGACTTTTCGGGACAGGCTACGAGCAGTACTTC

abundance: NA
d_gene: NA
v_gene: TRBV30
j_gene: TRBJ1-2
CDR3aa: CAWSVQGIHGYTF
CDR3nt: TGTGCCTGGAGTGTACAGGGAATCCATGGCTACACCTTC

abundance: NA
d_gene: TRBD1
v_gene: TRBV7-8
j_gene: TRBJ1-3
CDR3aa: CASSPGTGLYTIYF
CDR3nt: TGTGCCAGCAGTCCCGGGACAGGCCTTTACACCATATATTTT

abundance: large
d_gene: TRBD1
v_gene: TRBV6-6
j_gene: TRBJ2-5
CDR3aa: CASSWLQGAETQYF
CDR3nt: TGTGCCAGCAGTTGGTTACAGGGGGCTGAGACCCAGTACTTC

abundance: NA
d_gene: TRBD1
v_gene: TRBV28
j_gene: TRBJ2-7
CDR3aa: CASSFRGTGVYEQYF
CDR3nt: TGTGCCAGCAGTTTTAGGGGCACAGGGGTCTACGAGCAGTACTTC

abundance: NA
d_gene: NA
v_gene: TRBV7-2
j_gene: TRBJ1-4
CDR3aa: CASSLGGLTNEKLFF
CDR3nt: TGTGCCAGCAGCTTAGGAGGTTTAACTAATGAAAAACTGTTTTTT

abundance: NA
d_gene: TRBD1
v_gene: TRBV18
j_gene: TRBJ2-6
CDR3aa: CASSPLQGSGANVLTF
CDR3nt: TGTGCCAGCTCACCACTACAGGGGTCTGGGGCCAACGTCCTGACTTTC

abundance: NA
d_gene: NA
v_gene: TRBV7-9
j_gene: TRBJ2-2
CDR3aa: CASELVNTGELFF
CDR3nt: TGTGCCAGCGAGCTAGTGAACACCGGGGAGCTGTTTTTT

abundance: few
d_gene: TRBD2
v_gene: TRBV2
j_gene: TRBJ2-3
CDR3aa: CASRGDSGRAADTQYF
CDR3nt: TGTGCCAGCAGGGGGGATAGCGGGAGGGCCGCAGATACGCAGTATTTT

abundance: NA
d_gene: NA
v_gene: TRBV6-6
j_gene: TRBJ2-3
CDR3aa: CASSKREDTQYF
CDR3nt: TGTGCCAGCAGCAAGAGGGAAGACACGCAGTATTTT

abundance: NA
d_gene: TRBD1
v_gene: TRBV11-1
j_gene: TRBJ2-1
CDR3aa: CASSSGGQWVYNEQFF
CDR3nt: TGTGCCAGCAGTTCAGGGGGTCAATGGGTTTACAATGAGCAGTTCTTC

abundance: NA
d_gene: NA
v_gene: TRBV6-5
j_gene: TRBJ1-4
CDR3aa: CASSYTTGANEKLFF
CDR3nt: TGTGCCAGCAGTTACACGACAGGAGCTAATGAAAAACTGTTTTTT

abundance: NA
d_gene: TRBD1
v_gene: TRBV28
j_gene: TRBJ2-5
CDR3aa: CASSSGTVETQYF
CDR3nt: TGTGCCAGCAGTTCAGGGACAGTTGAGACCCAGTACTTC

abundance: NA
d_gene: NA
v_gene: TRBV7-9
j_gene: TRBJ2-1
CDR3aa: CASSLRRELNEQFF
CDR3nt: TGTGCCAGCAGCTTGCGGCGTGAGTTGAATGAGCAGTTCTTC

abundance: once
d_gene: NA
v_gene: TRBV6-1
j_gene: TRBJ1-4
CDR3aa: CASSEGWGNEKLFF
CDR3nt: TGTGCCAGCAGTGAGGGGTGGGGCAATGAAAAACTGTTTTTT

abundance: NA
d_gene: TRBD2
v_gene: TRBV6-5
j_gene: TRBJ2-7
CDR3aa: CASSYSASGGFYEQYF
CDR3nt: TGTGCCAGCAGTTACTCGGCTAGCGGGGGGTTTTACGAGCAGTACTTC

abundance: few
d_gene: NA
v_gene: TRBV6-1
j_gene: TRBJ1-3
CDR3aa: CASSGQVSGNTIYF
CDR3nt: TGTGCCAGCAGTGGACAGGTCTCTGGAAACACCATATATTTT